These T cell receptor beta chains were read from a single sample in a study of CD8+ T cells in alopecia areata. The data were produced by immunoSEQ multiplex PCR, yet TCRdb's version contains in-frame clones alone and is incomplete. This table holds some 200,000 clones, less than 50% found once. The input for sequencing was CD4+ T cells sorted from blood, taken around week 36, from a patient treated with tofacitinib. Receptors were obtained from a human donor with alopecia areata. Both conserved end residues are part of each CDR3. A D gene is named only where the DNA matches it firmly. Part of the rows lack a size; the others show once, few, many or a class for expanded clones.

>TRBJ2-7|few|.|TRBV9
TGTGCCAGCAGTGCCTCCTACGAGCAGTACTTC
CASSASYEQYF
>TRBJ2-6|.|.|TRBV2
TGTGCCAGCAGTAGGGGTTTCATAACTGGGGCCAACGTCCTGACTTTC
CASSRGFITGANVLTF
>TRBJ2-4|.|.|TRBV30
TGTGCCTGGAGTGTACTGAGAGCCAAAAACATTCAGTACTTC
CAWSVLRAKNIQYF
>TRBJ2-7|few|.|TRBV11-2
TGTGCCAGCAGCTTAGGATGGACAGCTTACGAGCAGTACTTC
CASSLGWTAYEQYF
>TRBJ2-1|.|TRBD1|TRBV6-1
TGTGCCAGCAGTGAAGTTAGGGGGCGAGCGCAGTTCTTC
CASSEVRGRAQFF
>TRBJ2-7|.|.|TRBV30
TGTGCCTGGAATCGGCGGGTCTACGAGCAGTACTTC
CAWNRRVYEQYF
>TRBJ1-5|once|.|TRBV30
TGTGCCGCCGACCAAGGGGGACGACAGCCCCAGCATTTT
CAADQGGRQPQHF
>TRBJ1-1|.|.|TRBV4-1
TGCGCCAGCAGCCAACCCGGGACGGTGAACACTGAAGCTTTCTTT
CASSQPGTVNTEAFF
>TRBJ2-7|.|.|TRBV6-5
TGTGCCAGCACCCAGGGGAAGGGTGGCGAGCAGTACTTC
CASTQGKGGEQYF
>TRBJ1-5|.|.|TRBV5-1
TGCGCCAGCAGTCGTGAGGGAGGATCGGATCAGCCCCAGCATTTT
CASSREGGSDQPQHF
>TRBJ1-5|few|TRBD1|TRBV4-1
TGCGCCAGCAGCCAAGGACAGGGGCATCAGCCCCAGCATTTT
CASSQGQGHQPQHF
>TRBJ2-1|.|.|TRBV6-5
TGTGCCAGCAGTTCACAAATAAACTCCTACAATGAGCAGTTCTTC
CASSSQINSYNEQFF
>TRBJ1-2|.|.|TRBV29-1
TGCAGCGCTGGGAAACAGGGAATGGAAGGCTACACCTTC
CSAGKQGMEGYTF
>TRBJ2-1|few|TRBD2|TRBV4-2
TGTGCCAGCAGCAGAGGAGCGGGAGGGGCCTACAATGAGCAGTTCTTC
CASSRGAGGAYNEQFF
>TRBJ1-1|.|TRBD1|TRBV25-1
TGTGCCAGTTTGGGACAGAAGGCTTTCTTT
CASLGQKAFF
>TRBJ2-1|.|TRBD2|TRBV4-2
TGTGCCAGCAGCCTAGGTACGGGAGGTGAGCAGTTCTTC
CASSLGTGGEQFF
>TRBJ2-5|few|TRBD1|TRBV5-6
TGTGCCAGCAGCTTGGTACCAGGGGGCGAGACCCAGTACTTC
CASSLVPGGETQYF
>TRBJ2-4|few|.|TRBV28
TGTGCCAGCAGTTTAGGGGGGGCCAAAAACATTCAGTACTTC
CASSLGGAKNIQYF
>TRBJ2-2|.|.|TRBV19
TGTGCGGACGGTTTCGCGAACACCGGGGAGCTGTTTTTT
CADGFANTGELFF
>TRBJ2-7|.|.|TRBV29-1
TGCAGCGTTGGCTCGGGATATTCCTACGAGCAGTACTTC
CSVGSGYSYEQYF
>TRBJ2-7|.|TRBD1|TRBV7-6
TGTGCCAGCAGCTTGTTCCGCCCGGGACAGGGGGCGGGGGAGCAGTACTTC
CASSLFRPGQGAGEQYF
>TRBJ2-5|few|TRBD1|TRBV7-9
TGTGCCAGCAGCCCGAGTGGGACAGGGCGTCGAGAGACCCAGTACTTC
CASSPSGTGRRETQYF
>TRBJ1-1|.|.|TRBV6-5
TGTGCCAGCAGTTACCGGGGGCAGGTCACTGAAGCTTTCTTT
CASSYRGQVTEAFF
>TRBJ2-2|many|TRBD1|TRBV6-5
TGTGCCACCACGCCGGACAGGGGACACACCGGGGAGCTGTTTTTT
CATTPDRGHTGELFF
>TRBJ2-3|.|.|TRBV6-5
TGTGCCAGCAGCCGGAGGGGCTCACTCACAGATACGCAGTATTTT
CASSRRGSLTDTQYF
>TRBJ2-1|few|.|TRBV21-1
TGTGCCAGCAGCAAAGAGGGGGTCGGGAGAACCCCCTACAATGAGCAGTTCTTC
CASSKEGVGRTPYNEQFF
>TRBJ2-3|.|TRBD2|TRBV30
TGTGCCTGGAGTACCCGAGCGGGAATCACAGATACGCAGTATTTT
CAWSTRAGITDTQYF
>TRBJ2-4|many|.|TRBV5-1
TGCGCCAGCAGCTTAGGAGGGGCCAAAAACATTCAGTACTTC
CASSLGGAKNIQYF
>TRBJ2-6|many|.|TRBV6-5
TGTGCCAGCAGTTACTTATCTGGGGCCAACGTCCTGACTTTC
CASSYLSGANVLTF
>TRBJ2-1|few|.|TRBV2
TGTGCCAGCAGTGATCAACCCTACAATGAGCAGTTCTTC
CASSDQPYNEQFF
>TRBJ1-2|.|.|TRBV4-3
TGCGCCAGCAGCCAAGAAGGGGGTCAGGCGGGCGGCTACACCTTC
CASSQEGGQAGGYTF
>TRBJ2-5|.|.|TRBV13
TGTGCCAGCAGCCCCCCAGGGGGAGGGCGAAAGACCCAGTACTTC
CASSPPGGGRKTQYF
>TRBJ2-1|.|.|TRBV5-1
TGCGCCAGCAGCTTGGGACTTGCAAATGAGCAGTTCTTC
CASSLGLANEQFF
>TRBJ1-2|.|.|TRBV11-2
TGTGCCAGCAGCTCAGTCACTCCGGGACTAAACTATGGCTACACCTTC
CASSSVTPGLNYGYTF
>TRBJ2-6|.|.|TRBV4-1
TGCGCCAGCAGCTCTTTTGGGACCGTCAAGGGCTCTGGGGCCAACGTCCTGACTTTC
CASSSFGTVKGSGANVLTF
>TRBJ2-7|.|.|TRBV30
TGTGCCTGGAGTCTAAGTACAGGGCCATACGAGCAGTACTTC
CAWSLSTGPYEQYF
>TRBJ2-7|.|TRBD2|TRBV23-1
TGCGCCAGCAGTCAAATGGGACTAGCCGACTACGAGCAGTACTTC
CASSQMGLADYEQYF
>TRBJ1-2|.|.|TRBV19
TGTGCCAGTAGTTTGGCAGGGATGGATGGCTACACCTTC
CASSLAGMDGYTF
>TRBJ2-3|few|.|TRBV29-1
TGCAGCGCCGGCGGCAGACGCACAGATACGCAGTATTTT
CSAGGRRTDTQYF
>TRBJ2-1|few|TRBD2|TRBV13
TGTGCCAGCAGCCCGGGACTAGCGGGAGGTTGGTATGAGCAGTTCTTC
CASSPGLAGGWYEQFF
>TRBJ2-7|.|TRBD1|TRBV5-1
TGCGCCAGCAGCCCTCAGACAGGGTACCCCGAGCAGTACTTC
CASSPQTGYPEQYF
>TRBJ2-1|few|.|TRBV29-1
TGCAGCGCAAGACCGAGCTCCTACAATGAGCAGTTCTTC
CSARPSSYNEQFF
>TRBJ2-7|.|TRBD2|TRBV29-1
TGCAGCGTTGAAACTAGCGGCTACGAGCAGTACTTC
CSVETSGYEQYF
>TRBJ1-1|few|.|TRBV4-3
TGCGCCAGCAGCCAACCGACGCGTACTGAAGCTTTCTTT
CASSQPTRTEAFF
>TRBJ2-7|once|.|TRBV5-1
TGCGCCAGCAGCTTTGGACAGCCCACCTACGAGCAGTACTTC
CASSFGQPTYEQYF
>TRBJ2-5|.|.|TRBV6-1
TGTGCCAGCAGTGAAGCGGGGGACGCCTGGGGGACCCAGTACTTC
CASSEAGDAWGTQYF
>TRBJ2-5|few|.|TRBV7-6
TGTGCCAGCAGCTTAGCGTGGGGGCAGGTACAAGAGACCCAGTACTTC
CASSLAWGQVQETQYF
>TRBJ1-5|once|.|TRBV19
TGTGCCAGTAGTTTCAGGGGAAACGGCAATCAGCCCCAGCATTTT
CASSFRGNGNQPQHF
>TRBJ2-4|few|.|TRBV5-1
TGCGCCAGCAGCTTGGTGGAGGGGGCCAAAAACATTCAGTACTTC
CASSLVEGAKNIQYF
>TRBJ2-5|few|.|TRBV19
TGTGCCAGTAGTATATCAGAGACCCAGTACTTC
CASSISETQYF
>TRBJ2-5|few|.|TRBV5-1
TGCGCCAGCATAGGAACTCTCTATGAGGGGGAGACCCAGTACTTC
CASIGTLYEGETQYF
>TRBJ2-7|.|.|TRBV5-1
TGCGCCAGCAGCGCCAGGGTAGTTGAAGGCGAGCAGTACTTC
CASSARVVEGEQYF
>TRBJ2-1|few|TRBD2|TRBV29-1
TGCAGCGTTGAGGAGCCCACTAGCGGGTTCTTTAATGAGCAGTTCTTC
CSVEEPTSGFFNEQFF
>TRBJ2-5|.|.|TRBV18
TGTGCCAGCTCACCGGGAAGAGAGACCCAGTACTTC
CASSPGRETQYF
>TRBJ2-7|.|.|TRBV19
TGTGCCAGTAGTATAACTATGATCCGCGAGCAGTACTTC
CASSITMIREQYF
>TRBJ2-2|.|.|TRBV11-1
TGTGCATGGGGGCCGAACACCGGGGAGCTGTTTTTT
CAWGPNTGELFF
>TRBJ2-3|.|.|TRBV27
TGTGCCAGCAGCAGCCCGGGACTCCGCCCCTCACTTGTTCCAGATACGCAGTATTTT
CASSSPGLRPSLVPDTQYF
>TRBJ2-1|few|TRBD2|TRBV27
TGTGCCAGCAGTTTTTCCTCGACTAGCGGGACCTACAATGAGCAGTTCTTC
CASSFSSTSGTYNEQFF
>TRBJ2-5|few|TRBD1|TRBV29-1
TGCAGTCTGACAGGGGAAAGGGAAGAGACCCAGTACTTC
CSLTGEREETQYF
>TRBJ2-2|.|.|TRBV2
TGTGCCAGCAATGCAGTCTCGAACACCGGGGAGCTGTTTTTT
CASNAVSNTGELFF